Listed below are T cell receptor beta chains from one sample, sequenced in a study of identical twins. TCRdb re-called the 5' RACE reads through MiXCR, storing one row per CDR3 protein. The data show roughly 1,500,000 distinct CDR3 sequences, around a third seen once. Sequenced input: cord blood. These receptor sequences come from a newborn girl in good health. Each CDR3 is given with its conserved first and last residue. A row's size may be missing; if present it is once, few, many or a size class.

V gene	clone size	J gene	CDR3 protein
TRBV3-1	.	TRBJ1-6	CASSQSLGINSPLHF
TRBV7-6	.	TRBJ1-2	CASSFSGLGGYTF
TRBV4-1	few	TRBJ2-1	CASSQGLVNYNEQFF
TRBV3-1	few	TRBJ1-4	CASSQAPWEELFF
TRBV7-8	.	TRBJ2-1	CASSLSRTQETQFF
TRBV4-2	.	TRBJ2-3	CASSQDPRGGLNTQYF
TRBV7-2	few	TRBJ1-6	CASSSYTSSYNSPLHF
TRBV4-2	few	TRBJ2-3	CASRGDQTDTQYF
TRBV4-1	.	.	CASSHPADYHYNEQYF
TRBV28	.	TRBJ1-2	CASTSPRAEGGYTF
TRBV5-1	many	TRBJ2-7	CASSLTFTYEQYF
TRBV20-1	once	TRBJ1-1	CSARRQGAITEAFF
TRBV13	.	TRBJ2-3	CASSLVGQPRLAELTDTQYF
TRBV20-1	.	TRBJ2-3	CNAAADTQYF
TRBV2	.	TRBJ1-2	CASSEFRNYGYTF
TRBV29-1	few	TRBJ1-5	CSVRERFDQPQHF
TRBV21-1	.	TRBJ2-5	CASSKWGGRYQETQYF
TRBV3-1	few	TRBJ2-5	CASSQVAEETQYF
TRBV29-1	.	TRBJ2-7	CSVVSVNSYEQYF
TRBV20-1	.	TRBJ2-2	CSARTSSTGELFF
TRBV28	.	TRBJ2-7	CASSPTVRRREQYF
TRBV4-1	.	TRBJ2-7	CASRQVGSYEQYF
TRBV14	.	TRBJ2-1	CASSQESSGGYNWQFF
TRBV7-7	.	TRBJ1-1	CASSPPTGMNTEAFF
TRBV5-1	few	.	CASREGTSSYNEQYF
TRBV12-3/TRBV12-4	.	TRBJ1-5	CASSLVPGQPQHF
TRBV10-2	once	TRBJ2-7	CASQMGGWGSNEQYF
TRBV6-5	.	TRBJ2-7	CASSIGTSPRGEQYF
TRBV5-6	few	TRBJ2-4	CASSLQGSRNIQDF
TRBV29-1	few	TRBJ1-1	CSSRTNTEAFF
TRBV28	few	TRBJ2-5	CASSFDRGTETQYF
TRBV29-1	.	TRBJ2-1	CSVDPPGPPEQFF
TRBV24-1	few	TRBJ2-6	CATSDFKGSGANVLTF
TRBV28	.	TRBJ1-4	CASQIYNEKLFF
TRBV29-1	.	TRBJ2-3	CSVESGGGDTQYF
TRBV4-2	many	TRBJ2-3	CASSHLSSYTDTQYF
TRBV27	.	TRBJ1-1	CASSLSPGAMNTEAFF
TRBV27	.	TRBJ2-2	CASRPTGAGGVQNTGELFF